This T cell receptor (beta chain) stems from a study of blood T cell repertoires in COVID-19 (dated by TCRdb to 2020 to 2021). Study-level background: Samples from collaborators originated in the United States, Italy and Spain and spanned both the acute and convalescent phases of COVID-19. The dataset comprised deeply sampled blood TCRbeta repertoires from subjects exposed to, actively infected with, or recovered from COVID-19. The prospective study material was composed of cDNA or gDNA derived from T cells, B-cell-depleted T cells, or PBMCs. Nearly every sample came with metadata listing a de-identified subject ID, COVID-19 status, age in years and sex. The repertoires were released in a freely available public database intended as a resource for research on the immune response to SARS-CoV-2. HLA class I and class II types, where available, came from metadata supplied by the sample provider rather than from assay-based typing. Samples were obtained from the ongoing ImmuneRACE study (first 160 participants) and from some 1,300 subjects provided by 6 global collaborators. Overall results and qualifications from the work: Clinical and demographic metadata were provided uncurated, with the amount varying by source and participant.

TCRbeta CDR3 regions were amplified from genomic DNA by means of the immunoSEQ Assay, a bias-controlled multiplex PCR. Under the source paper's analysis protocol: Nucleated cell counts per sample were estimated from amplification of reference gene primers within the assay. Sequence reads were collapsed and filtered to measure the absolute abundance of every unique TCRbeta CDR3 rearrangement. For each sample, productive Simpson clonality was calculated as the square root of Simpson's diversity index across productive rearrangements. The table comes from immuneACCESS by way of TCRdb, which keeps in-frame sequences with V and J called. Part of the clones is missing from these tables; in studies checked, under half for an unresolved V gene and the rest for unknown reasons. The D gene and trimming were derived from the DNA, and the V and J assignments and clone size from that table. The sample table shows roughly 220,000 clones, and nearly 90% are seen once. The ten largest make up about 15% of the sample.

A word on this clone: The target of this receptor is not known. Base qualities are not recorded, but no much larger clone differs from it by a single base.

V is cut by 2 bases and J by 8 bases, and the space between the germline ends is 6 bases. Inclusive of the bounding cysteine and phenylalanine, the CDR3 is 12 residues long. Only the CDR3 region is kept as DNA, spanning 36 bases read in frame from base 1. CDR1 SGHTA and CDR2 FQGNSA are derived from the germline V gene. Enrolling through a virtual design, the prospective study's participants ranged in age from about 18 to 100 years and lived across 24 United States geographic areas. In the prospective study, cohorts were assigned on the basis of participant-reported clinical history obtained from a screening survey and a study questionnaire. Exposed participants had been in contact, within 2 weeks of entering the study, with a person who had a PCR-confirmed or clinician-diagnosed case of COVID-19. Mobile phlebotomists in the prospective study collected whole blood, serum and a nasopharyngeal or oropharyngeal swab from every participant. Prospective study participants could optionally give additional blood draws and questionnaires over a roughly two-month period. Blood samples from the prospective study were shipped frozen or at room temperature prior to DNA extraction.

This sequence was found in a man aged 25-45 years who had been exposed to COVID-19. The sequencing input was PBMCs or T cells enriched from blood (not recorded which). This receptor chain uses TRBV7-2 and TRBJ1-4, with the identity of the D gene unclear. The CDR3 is CASSLLDEKLFF. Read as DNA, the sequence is TGTGCCAGCAGCTTACTAGACGAAAAACTGTTTTTT. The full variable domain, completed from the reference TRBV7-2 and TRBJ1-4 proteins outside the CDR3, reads GAGVSQSPSNKVTEKGKDVELRCDPISGHTALYWYRQSLGQGLEFLIYFQGNSAPDKSGLPSDRFSAERTGGSVSTLTIQRTQQEDSAVYLCASSLLDEKLFFGSGTQLSVL.